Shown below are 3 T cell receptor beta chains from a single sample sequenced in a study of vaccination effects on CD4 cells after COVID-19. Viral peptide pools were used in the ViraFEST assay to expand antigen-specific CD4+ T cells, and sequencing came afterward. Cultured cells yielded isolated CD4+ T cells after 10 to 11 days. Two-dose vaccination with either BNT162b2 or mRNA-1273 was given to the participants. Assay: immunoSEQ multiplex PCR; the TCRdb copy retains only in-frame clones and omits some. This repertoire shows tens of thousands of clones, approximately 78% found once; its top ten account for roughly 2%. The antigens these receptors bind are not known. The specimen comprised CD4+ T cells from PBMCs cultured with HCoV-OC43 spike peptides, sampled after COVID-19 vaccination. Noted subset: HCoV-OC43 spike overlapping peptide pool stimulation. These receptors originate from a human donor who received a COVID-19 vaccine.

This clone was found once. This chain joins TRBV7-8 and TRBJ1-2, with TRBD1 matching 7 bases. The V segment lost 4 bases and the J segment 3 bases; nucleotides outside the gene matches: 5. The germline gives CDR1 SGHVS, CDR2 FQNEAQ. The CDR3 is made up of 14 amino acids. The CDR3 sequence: CASSSTGAYYGYTF. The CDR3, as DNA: TGTGCCAGCAGCTCAACAGGGGCCTACTATGGCTACACCTTC.

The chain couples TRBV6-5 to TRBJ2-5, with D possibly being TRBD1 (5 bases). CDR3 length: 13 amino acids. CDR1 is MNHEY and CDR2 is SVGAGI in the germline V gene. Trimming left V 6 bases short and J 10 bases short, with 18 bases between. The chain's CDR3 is CASRGVTGMGQYF. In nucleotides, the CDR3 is TGTGCCAGCAGAGGGGTGACTGGGATGGGCCAGTACTTC.

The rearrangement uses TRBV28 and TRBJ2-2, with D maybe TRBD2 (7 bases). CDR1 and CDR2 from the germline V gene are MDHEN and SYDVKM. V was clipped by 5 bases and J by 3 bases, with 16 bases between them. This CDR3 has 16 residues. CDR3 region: CASSPLGGAHTGELFF. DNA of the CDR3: TGTGCCAGCAGTCCCTTGGGGGGGGCCCACACCGGGGAGCTGTTTTTT.